The clone carrying this TCR beta chain was counted only a few times. Its antigen is unidentified. This record belongs to a study of OX40 agonist ivuxolimab in advanced cancers. Overall study context: The patients received ivuxolimab by intravenous route every 2 weeks at 0.01 to 10 mg/kg. Study results and limitations: Clonal expansion was seen in CD4+ and CD8+ blood T cells by week 6 at 0.1 to 3.0 mg/kg. Partial responders at 0.1-3.0 mg/kg showed near-lowest clonal expansion.

The CDR3 runs to 14 residues. V was pared by 6 bases and J by 8 bases, with 8 bases of the junction left unmatched. CDR1 is SGHRS, CDR2 YFSETQ, per germline. The investigators sampled blood at baseline, at cycle 4 day 1, and at cycle 7 day 1. TCRdb's copy holds only in-frame clones and misses some; the assay was immunoSEQ multiplex PCR. Of around 68,000 clones listed, about 85% are singletons. Here the sequenced sample was CD4+ or CD8+ T cells sorted from blood, taken in a trial of the OX40 agonist ivuxolimab. The chain joins TRBV5-1 to TRBJ2-1, with 10 bases identical to TRBD2. This TCR came from an adult with an advanced solid tumor such as melanoma, head and neck, liver or kidney cancer. The CDR3, as DNA: TGCGCCAGCATAAGGGCTAGCGGGAGTCATGAGCAGTTCTTC. This encodes CASIRASGSHEQFF.